This TCR beta chain was captured in a study of blood T cell repertoires in COVID-19. Overall study: From the United States, Italy and Spain came samples of acute and convalescent COVID-19. Sources were T cells, B-cell-depleted T cells, or PBMCs; the material itself was cDNA or gDNA.

Under the authors' procedure: It was from reference gene primer amplification that nucleated cell counts were estimated. TCRdb's table, derived via immunoSEQ multiplex PCR, lists solely in-frame clones and lacks some. That table furnishes V, J and clone size, whereas the DNA furnished D and trimming. The data contain approximately 350,000 clones, 70% to 90% of them singletons. This CDR3 region has 14 residues. From germline, CDR1 is SEHNR and CDR2 FQNEAQ (reference sequence). Trimming took 8 bases from V and 0 from J; bases not matched to a gene: 6. The chain uses TRBV7-9 and TRBJ2-7; TRBD2 agrees at 8 bases. Sample: peripheral blood. The clonotype comes from a middle-aged man with acute or convalescent COVID-19. For the CDR3, the DNA is TGTGCCAGCGGCCTAACTAGCGGCTCCTACGAGCAGTACTTC. Amino acids: CASGLTSGSYEQYF.